This TCR beta chain was sequenced in a study of sequential checkpoint blockade in melanoma (dated by TCRdb to about 2019). Study-level background: Using 1:1 randomization, the trial assigned patients either to first-line nivolumab followed by ipilimumab (arm A) or to ipilimumab followed by nivolumab (arm B). Over 20 patients had matched tumor biopsies taken before treatment and at week 13, after single-agent nivolumab (arm A) or ipilimumab (arm B). Both trial sequences were followed by maintenance nivolumab. TCRbeta immunosequencing was performed on DNA from roughly 90 pretreatment melanoma tumor samples. Roughly three quarters of the matched tumor biopsy pairs taken before and after treatment were from the same lesion. Here is what the overall study found, with its caveats: Among patients in the nivolumab-first arm (arm A), tumor TIL clonality before treatment was associated with response (P = .04). Small sample sizes and reduced statistical power limited the analyses of tumor T-cell fraction within each arm. Patients whose tumor T-cell fraction and clonality increased by week 13 were about 30 times more likely to achieve clinical benefit. Tumor T-cell fraction and clonality were found to correlate with PD-L1 staining and CD8+ T-cell counts but not with mutational load. The model for predicting response that combines TCR metrics with mutation burden needs to be validated in larger, independent patient cohorts.

The immunoSEQ Assay was used to immunosequence TCRbeta CDR3 regions from genomic DNA. Genomic DNA was amplified by bias-controlled multiplex PCR before high-throughput sequencing. On the authors' methods: To quantify the absolute abundance of each unique TCRbeta CDR3 region, the sequences were collapsed and filtered. Clonality was defined as 1 minus Pielou's evenness and was calculated using productive rearrangements only. Tumor T-cell fraction was computed by normalizing TCRbeta template counts to usable DNA, estimated from several housekeeping genes. A previously published method was used to identify clones with significantly greater frequencies in on-treatment samples than in baseline samples. This is the immuneACCESS table as TCRdb keeps it, with only in-frame sequences that have V and J called. A part of the clones is gone; compared with another copy, unresolved V genes explain less than half, and the rest is unexplained. From that table come the V and J calls and clone size; the DNA was used to work out D and trimming. The sample records 8,000 to 10,000 clones, around 24% of which are singletons. The ten largest clones take up 17% of the sample.

The meaning of the sample's treatment or condition label: randomized to nivolumab then ipilimumab (arm A) or the reverse (arm B). None of the trial patients had been given prior DNA-damaging chemotherapy. Samples came from patients with melanoma in CheckMate 064, a randomized, open-label phase II trial of sequential checkpoint blockade. Genomic DNA from formalin-fixed paraffin-embedded (FFPE) tissue samples served as the input for tumor TCR sequencing. The CDR3 measures 14 amino acids from cysteine to phenylalanine. CDR3 DNA only is kept here, 42 bases in frame from base 1. From the germline V gene, CDR1 is MNHGY and CDR2 is SAAAGT. This clone has more than one count but fewer than ten. No cognate antigen has been identified for it. Relative to the germline gene, one junction end is altered; a read error may explain this.

The sequence links TRBV6-8 to TRBJ2-3; no confident D gene assignment can be made. This receptor was obtained from a human donor with melanoma. The sample was tumor tissue (inferred from file names), taken from a patient given nivolumab and ipilimumab in sequence. CDR3 loop: CASSLSPRHFSVDF. The nucleotides are TGTGCCAGCAGCCTCTCGCCTCGTCACTTCTCAGTGGATTTT.